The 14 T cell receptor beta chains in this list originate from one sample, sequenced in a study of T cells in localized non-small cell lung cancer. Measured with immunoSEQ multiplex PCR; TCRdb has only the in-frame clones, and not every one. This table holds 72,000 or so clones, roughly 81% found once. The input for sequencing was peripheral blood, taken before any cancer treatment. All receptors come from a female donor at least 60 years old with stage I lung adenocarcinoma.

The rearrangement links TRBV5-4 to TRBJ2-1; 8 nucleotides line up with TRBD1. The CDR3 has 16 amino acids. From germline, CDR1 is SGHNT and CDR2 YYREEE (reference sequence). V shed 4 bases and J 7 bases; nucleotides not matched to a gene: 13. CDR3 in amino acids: CASSLSVWDRPNEQFF. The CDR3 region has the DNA TGTGCCAGCAGCCTCTCGGTTTGGGACAGGCCGAATGAGCAGTTCTTC.

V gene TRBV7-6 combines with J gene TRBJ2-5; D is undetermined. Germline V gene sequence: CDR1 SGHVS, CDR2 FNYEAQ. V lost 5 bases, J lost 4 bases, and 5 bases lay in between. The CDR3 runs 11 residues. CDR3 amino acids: CASSTGETQYF. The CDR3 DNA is TGTGCCAGCAGCACGGGAGAGACCCAGTACTTC.

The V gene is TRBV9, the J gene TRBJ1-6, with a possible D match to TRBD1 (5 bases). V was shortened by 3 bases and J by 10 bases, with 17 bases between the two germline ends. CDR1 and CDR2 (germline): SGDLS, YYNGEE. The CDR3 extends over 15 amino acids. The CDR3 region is CASSESGAGKSPLHF. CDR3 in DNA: TGTGCCAGCAGCGAGTCTGGGGCGGGAAAGTCACCCCTCCACTTT.

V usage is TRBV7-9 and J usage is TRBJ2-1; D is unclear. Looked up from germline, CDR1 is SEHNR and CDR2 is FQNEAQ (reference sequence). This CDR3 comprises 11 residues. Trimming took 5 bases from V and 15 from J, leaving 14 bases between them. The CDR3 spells CASSIVDDPFF. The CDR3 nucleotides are TGTGCCAGCAGCATCGTTGACGACCCGTTCTTC.

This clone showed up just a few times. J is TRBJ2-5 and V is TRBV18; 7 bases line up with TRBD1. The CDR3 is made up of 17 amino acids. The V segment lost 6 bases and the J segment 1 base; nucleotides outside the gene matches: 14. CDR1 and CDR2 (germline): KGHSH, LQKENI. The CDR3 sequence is CASSRLSGTVIQETQYF. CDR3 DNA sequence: TGTGCCAGCTCCCGCCTATCCGGGACAGTAATCCAAGAGACCCAGTACTTC.

The chain's CDR3 is CASRSRLRRAFF. CDR3 DNA sequence: TGTGCCAGCAGGTCACGGTTGCGCCGGGCTTTCTTT. The chain recombines TRBV28 with TRBJ1-1; unclear D gene. The germline CDR1 and CDR2 sequences are MDHEN and SYDVKM. V lost 6 bases to trimming and J lost 11 bases, with 16 bases between them. CDR3 length: 12 residues.

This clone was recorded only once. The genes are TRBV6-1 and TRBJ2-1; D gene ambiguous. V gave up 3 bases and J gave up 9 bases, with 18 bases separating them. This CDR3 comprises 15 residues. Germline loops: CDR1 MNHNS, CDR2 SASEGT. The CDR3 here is CASSELPGKVGEQFF. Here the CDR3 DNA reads TGTGCCAGCAGTGAGCTTCCCGGAAAGGTCGGTGAGCAGTTCTTC.

DNA of the CDR3: TGTGCCAGCAGTGGGGGGCAGGGCATAAACTATGGCTACACCTTC. Translation: CASSGGQGINYGYTF. This chain connects TRBV6-1 to TRBJ1-2; maybe TRBD1 (6 bases). Germline V gene sequence: CDR1 MNHNS, CDR2 SASEGT. The CDR3 loop spans 15 amino acids. V lost 4 bases to trimming and J lost 2 bases, with 14 bases between them.

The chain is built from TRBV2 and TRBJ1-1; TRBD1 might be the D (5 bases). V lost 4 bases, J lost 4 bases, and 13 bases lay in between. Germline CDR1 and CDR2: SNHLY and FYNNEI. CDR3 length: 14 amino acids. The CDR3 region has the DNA TGTGCCAGCAGTGTTCAGGGAGGCGGCACTGAAGCTTTCTTT. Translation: CASSVQGGGTEAFF.

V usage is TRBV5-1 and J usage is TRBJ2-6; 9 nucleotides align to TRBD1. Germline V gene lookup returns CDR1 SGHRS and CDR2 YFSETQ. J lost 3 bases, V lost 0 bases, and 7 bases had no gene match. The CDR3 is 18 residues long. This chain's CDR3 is CASSLGFGTGSGANVLTF. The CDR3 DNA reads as TGCGCCAGCAGCTTGGGGTTTGGGACAGGGAGTGGGGCCAACGTCCTGACTTTC.

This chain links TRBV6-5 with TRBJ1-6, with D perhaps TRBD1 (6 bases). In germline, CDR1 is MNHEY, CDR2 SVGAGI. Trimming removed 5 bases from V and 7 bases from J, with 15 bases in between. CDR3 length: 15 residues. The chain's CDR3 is CASSNRDNVNSPLHF. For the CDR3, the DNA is TGTGCCAGCAGTAACCGGGACAACGTCAATTCACCCCTCCACTTT.

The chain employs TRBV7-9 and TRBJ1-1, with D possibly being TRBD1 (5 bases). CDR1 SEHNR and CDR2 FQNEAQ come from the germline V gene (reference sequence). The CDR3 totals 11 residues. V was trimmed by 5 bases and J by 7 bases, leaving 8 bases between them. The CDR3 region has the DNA TGTGCCAGCAGCCGACAGTTTGAAGCTTTCTTT. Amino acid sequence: CASSRQFEAFF.

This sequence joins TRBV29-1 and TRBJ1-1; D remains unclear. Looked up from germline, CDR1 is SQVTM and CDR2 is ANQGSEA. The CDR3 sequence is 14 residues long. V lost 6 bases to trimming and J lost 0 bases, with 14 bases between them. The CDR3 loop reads CSVPRETVNTEAFF. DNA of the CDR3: TGCAGCGTGCCAAGAGAAACGGTGAACACTGAAGCTTTCTTT.

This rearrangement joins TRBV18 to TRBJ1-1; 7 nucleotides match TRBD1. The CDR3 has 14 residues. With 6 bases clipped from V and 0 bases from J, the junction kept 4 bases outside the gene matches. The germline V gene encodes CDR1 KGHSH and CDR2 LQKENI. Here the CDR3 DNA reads TGTGCCAGCTCCCTACAGGGGATGAACACTGAAGCTTTCTTT. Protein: CASSLQGMNTEAFF.